This T cell receptor (beta chain) was retrieved from a study of blood T cell repertoires in COVID-19. Background on the study: Collection of acute and convalescent COVID-19 samples took place in the United States, Italy and Spain. PBMCs, B-cell-depleted T cells, or T cells provided the cDNA or gDNA that made up the material.

This clone appeared once. V gave up 5 bases and J gave up 1 base, with 14 bases separating them. This CDR3 is 16 amino acids long. Germline CDR1 is SEHNR and CDR2 is FQNEAQ (reference sequence). Source study methods: Amplification of reference gene primers provided the estimated nucleated cell counts. Clones were sequenced by immunoSEQ multiplex PCR, and TCRdb holds only the in-frame ones, with some missing. V and J calls and clone size follow that table, whereas D and trimming were derived from the DNA. The sample has roughly 100,000 clones; about 91% are singletons. The sequence was collected from a man aged 18 to 29 with acute or convalescent COVID-19. The chain uses TRBV7-9 and TRBJ2-2; D is perhaps TRBD1 (5 bases). The sequencing input was peripheral blood. The CDR3 DNA follows: TGTGCCAGCAGCGCGACAGAGCGCTTGAACACCGGGGAGCTGTTTTTT. The encoded protein is CASSATERLNTGELFF.